The T cell receptor (beta chain) described here comes from a study of blood T cell repertoires in COVID-19. In the original workflow: Amplification of reference gene primers was used by the study to estimate nucleated cell counts. Data came from immunoSEQ multiplex PCR; TCRdb stores just in-frame clones and leaves some out. That table is the source of V, J and clone size, and D and trimming were worked out from the DNA. The top ten clones hold roughly 2.1% of a sample with 100,000 to 110,000 clones, roughly nine tenths of them seen once. This CDR3 has 15 amino acids. The germline V gene has CDR1 MNHEY and CDR2 SVGEGT. V lost 2 bases and J 2 bases, leaving 10 bases between the germline ends.

This TCR was sampled from a man aged 50 to 59 with active COVID-19. Material: peripheral blood. The chain joins TRBV6-2 or TRBV6-3 to TRBJ1-5; D gene ambiguous. The CDR3 bases are TGTGCCAGCAGTTACGGGAGGGTGGGCAATCAGCCCCAGCATTTT. Residues: CASSYGRVGNQPQHF.